This TCR beta chain emerged from a study of spatial heterogeneity in lung cancer. Time point defined: blood at routine non-recurrence follow-up after resection. Sequencing was performed on whole RNA extracted from tumor and nontumor lung tissue, or from frozen PBMC, and the material was left unsorted. In this sample, this clonotype turned up a few times. All TCR cDNA molecules were individually tagged with a unique molecular identifier. Each CDR3 protein gets one entry after TCRdb re-called the 5' RACE reads with MiXCR. This sample has some 110,000 distinct CDR3 sequences, with more than 10% found just once. The receptor was derived from a male donor with early-stage non-small cell lung cancer. Source: PBMCs, taken at follow-up.

CDR3 DNA sequence: TGTGCCAGCAGCGTAGGGGTGTCACAGACAGATACGCAGTATTTT. Translation gives CASSVGVSQTDTQYF. The chain couples TRBV9 to TRBJ2-3, with unresolved D. Trimming cost V 0 bases and J 3 bases, with 11 bases left between them. Germline CDR1 SGDLS, CDR2 YYNGEE. The CDR3 has 15 residues.